Each of the 27 T cell receptor beta chains below was sequenced from the same sample in a study of control samples from healthy donors and cancer patients (dated by TCRdb to the early 2020s). Library method: the immunoSEQ multiplex PCR assay. In TCRdb, the immuneACCESS table is reduced to in-frame sequences with V and J assigned. These tables do not hold every clone; where another copy was compared, an unresolved V gene accounts for under half, and the others remain unexplained. A total of roughly 120,000 clones appear in this sample, around 90% of them only once. Over 2% of the sample goes to the ten largest clones. The specimen was blood. Receptors were obtained from a woman in her 70s in good health.

This clone was seen more than once but under ten times. The CDR3 nucleotides read TGCGCCAGCAGCCAGCGAGGGAACAGGGGTGGGGAGCAGTACTTC. Its translation is CASSQRGNRGGEQYF. The genes are TRBV4-3 and TRBJ2-7, with TRBD1 matching 7 bases. Germline CDR1 LGHNA, CDR2 YSLEER. The CDR3 contains 15 residues. V was pared by 3 bases and J by 7 bases, with 12 bases of the junction left unmatched.

This chain uses TRBV10-3 with TRBJ2-6; D could derive from TRBD1 or TRBD2 (6 bases each). The ends were cut back, 7 bases at V and 2 bases at J, with 21 bases in the middle. CDR3 size: 18 residues. Germline values: CDR1 ENHRY, CDR2 SYGVKD. The CDR3 loop reads CAITHNGGDQTGANVLTF. As DNA, the CDR3 is TGTGCCATCACCCATAACGGGGGCGACCAAACTGGGGCCAACGTCCTGACTTTC.

The V call is TRBV3-1 (or the pseudogene TRBV3-2), the J call TRBJ1-4, with D possibly TRBD1 on 5 matching bases. CDR3 length: 12 amino acids. The V gene's germline CDR1 is LGHDT and CDR2 YNNKEL (reference sequence). Trimming shortened V by 0 bases and J by 15 bases, and 11 bases separated the two germline ends. CDR3 sequence reads: CASSQDAGRVFF. The DNA for the CDR3 is TGTGCCAGCAGCCAAGATGCGGGCAGGGTGTTTTTT.

The chain carries TRBV9 and TRBJ2-5; 9 nucleotides align to TRBD2. Per germline, CDR1 SGDLS and CDR2 YYNGEE. Trimming at V came to 0 bases and at J to 5 bases, leaving 11 bases not matched to a gene. The CDR3 covers 17 residues. This chain's CDR3 is CASSVGASGELPETQYF. The CDR3 DNA reads TGTGCCAGCAGCGTAGGAGCTAGCGGGGAACTCCCCGAGACCCAGTACTTC.

This chain uses TRBV6-6 with TRBJ1-6; D unresolved. The length of the CDR3 is 13 residues. Trimming pared 2 bases from V and 6 bases from J, leaving 5 bases between. Germline CDR1 and CDR2: MNHNY and SVGAGI (reference sequence). DNA of the CDR3: TGTGCCAGCAGTTACACGGCTAATTCACCCCTCCACTTT. Protein product: CASSYTANSPLHF.

This clone has more than one count but fewer than ten. Relative to the germline gene, one junction end is altered; a read error may explain this. The rearrangement joins TRBV5-4 to TRBJ2-7; D remains ambiguous. This CDR3 has 14 residues. Germline CDR1 is SGHNT and CDR2 is YYREEE (reference sequence). CDR3 nucleotide sequence: TGTGCCAGCAGCTTAGACCAGGTCTCCGACGAGCAGTACTTC. Translating it yields CASSLDQVSDEQYF.

The chain carries TRBV5-1 and TRBJ1-1; 7 nucleotides line up with TRBD1. This CDR3 is 17 amino acids long. Germline V CDR1 and CDR2: SGHRS, YFSETQ. The trim removed 4 bases at V and 5 bases at J, leaving 17 bases unmatched. The CDR3 spells CASSTGFGFTGETEAFF. CDR3 bases: TGCGCCAGCAGCACGGGGTTTGGCTTTACAGGGGAAACTGAAGCTTTCTTT. Filled out from reference TRBV5-1 and TRBJ1-1, the complete variable domain reads KAGVTQTPRYLIKTRGQQVTLSCSPISGHRSVSWYQQTPGQGLQFLFEYFSETQRNKGNFPGRFSGRQFSNSRSEMNVSTLELGDSALYLCASSTGFGFTGETEAFFGQGTRLTVV.

The J gene is TRBJ2-5, the V gene TRBV11-3, with TRBD1 matching over 9 bases. CDR1 and CDR2 from the germline V gene are SGHNT and YENEEA. The CDR3 runs 14 residues. J was trimmed by 6 bases and V by 5 bases; bases with no gene match: 7. In DNA form, the CDR3 reads TGTGCCAGCAGCCCACGGGACAGGGAGAAGACCCAGTACTTC. This gives the protein CASSPRDREKTQYF.

The genes are TRBV5-6 and TRBJ1-2, with unresolved D. This CDR3 is 14 amino acids long. V lost 2 bases, J lost 8 bases, and 16 bases lay in between. CDR1 SGHDT and CDR2 YYEEEE come from the germline V gene. The CDR3 nucleotides are TGTGCCAGCAGCTTTTCCAGGAGCCCCCAAGGCTACACCTTC. Translating gives CASSFSRSPQGYTF. The complete variable domain, with remaining parts taken from reference TRBV5-6 and TRBJ1-2, reads DAGVTQSPTHLIKTRGQQVTLRCSPKSGHDTVSWYQQALGQGPQFIFQYYEEEERQRGNFPDRFSGHQFPNYSSELNVNALLLGDSALYLCASSFSRSPQGYTFGSGTRLTVV.

The V and J genes are TRBV6-5 and TRBJ2-2, with 8 bases that match TRBD1. Losses at the gene ends were 2 bases for V and 9 bases for J; bases not matched to a gene: 5. CDR3 length equals 14 residues. Germline values: CDR1 MNHEY, CDR2 SVGAGI. The CDR3 reads CASSYGRGLRELFF. CDR3 sequence (DNA): TGTGCCAGCAGTTACGGCAGGGGGCTCCGGGAGCTGTTTTTT.

The chain uses TRBV11-2 and TRBJ2-3; D is uncertain. Trimming shortened V by 1 base and J by 1 base, and 9 bases separated the two germline ends. Germline V gene lookup returns CDR1 SGHAT and CDR2 FQNNGV. The CDR3 spans 15 residues. The CDR3 sequence is CASSLGLDRTDTQYF. CDR3 DNA: TGTGCCAGCAGCTTAGGGCTAGACCGCACAGATACGCAGTATTTT.

V is TRBV4-1 and J is TRBJ2-5, with 8 bases matching TRBD1. The CDR3 consists of 17 residues. Germline V CDR1 and CDR2: MGHRA, YSYEKL. The trim removed 4 bases at V and 5 bases at J, leaving 15 bases unmatched. The CDR3 sequence is CASSPRGQGKGAETQYF. CDR3 DNA sequence: TGCGCCAGCAGCCCGAGAGGACAGGGAAAAGGGGCTGAGACCCAGTACTTC.

The chain recombines TRBV4-1 with TRBJ1-2, with D perhaps matching TRBD1 (6 bases). Trimming took 0 bases from V and 6 from J, leaving 17 bases between them. Germline V CDR1 and CDR2: MGHRA, YSYEKL. The length of the CDR3 is 16 residues. The CDR3 sequence: CASSQEGIRGANGYTF. CDR3 sequence (DNA): TGCGCCAGCAGCCAAGAGGGCATTAGGGGGGCGAATGGCTACACCTTC.

V and J are TRBV27 and TRBJ2-1; TRBD2 is a possible D gene (6 bases). The CDR3 has 15 residues. Germline assignment: CDR1 MNHEY and CDR2 SMNVEV (reference sequence). Trimming removed 3 bases from V and 0 bases from J, with 9 bases in between. The CDR3 sequence is CASSFAGSSYNEQFF. CDR3 coding DNA: TGTGCCAGCAGTTTTGCGGGGAGCTCCTACAATGAGCAGTTCTTC.

This clone has a single count. The chain links TRBV27 to TRBJ2-2, with 8 bases matching TRBD1. Trimming took 2 bases from V and 3 from J; bases not matched to a gene: 14. CDR1 is MNHEY and CDR2 is SMNVEV in the germline V gene (reference sequence). The CDR3 spans 19 residues. The CDR3 region is CASSLNGQGVGGYTGELFF. In DNA form, the CDR3 reads TGTGCCAGCAGTTTAAACGGACAGGGTGTAGGGGGGTACACCGGGGAGCTGTTTTTT.

The chain combines TRBV6-4 with TRBJ2-3; D remains ambiguous. The length of the CDR3 is 13 residues. Trimming pared 3 bases from V and 5 bases from J, leaving 9 bases between. Germline values: CDR1 MRHNA, CDR2 SNTAGT. The CDR3 coding sequence is TGTGCCAGCAGTGAAGAGGTACAAGATACGCAGTATTTT. Its translation: CASSEEVQDTQYF.

V usage is TRBV5-1 and J usage is TRBJ1-5; D unclear. Germline loops: CDR1 SGHRS, CDR2 YFSETQ. CDR3 length equals 13 residues. Trimming cost V 4 bases and J 9 bases, with 14 bases left between them. DNA of the CDR3: TGCGCCAGCAGCGCGAACGGAGATCGGCCCCAGCATTTT. It encodes CASSANGDRPQHF.

The chain couples TRBV5-1 to TRBJ2-7; no reliable D call. The CDR3 length is 12 residues. The V end was cut by 2 bases, the J end by 7 bases, with 10 bases between. The germline gives CDR1 SGHRS, CDR2 YFSETQ. CDR3 in DNA: TGCGCCAGCAGCTTCTCCTACGAGGAGCAGTACTTC. This codes for CASSFSYEEQYF.

The genes are TRBV19 and TRBJ1-6, with D possibly matching TRBD1 (6 bases). The V gene's germline CDR1 is LNHDA and CDR2 SQIVND (reference sequence). The V gene lost 7 bases and the J gene lost 8 bases, with 15 bases spanning the gap. CDR3 length equals 14 residues. CDR3: CASNLRQEYSPLHF. The CDR3 DNA follows: TGTGCCAGTAACCTCCGACAGGAGTATTCACCCCTCCACTTT.

V gene TRBV29-1 combines with J gene TRBJ1-1, with D unresolved. The CDR3 is 10 residues long. CDR1 is SQVTM, CDR2 ANQGSEA, per germline. The V end was cut by 5 bases, the J end by 5 bases, with 6 bases between. CDR3 DNA sequence: TGCAGCGTTACTTTTACTGAAGCTTTCTTT. This gives the protein CSVTFTEAFF.

The V call is TRBV29-1, the J call TRBJ1-5; maybe TRBD1 (6 bases). The ends were cut back, 4 bases at V and 2 bases at J, with 9 bases in the middle. Germline V lookup: CDR1 SQVTM, CDR2 ANQGSEA. The CDR3 covers 13 residues. The CDR3, as DNA: TGCAGCGTTGGTCCAGGGGGCAATCAGCCCCAGCATTTT. Amino acid sequence: CSVGPGGNQPQHF.

This clone was counted a single time. A read error may produce the germline difference seen at one junction end. This specimen includes other DNA sequences encoding the same CDR3. The CDR3 DNA follows: TGTGCCAGCAGCCTAGCAGGGGTCGGGAATCAGCCCCAGCATTTT. Translation gives CASSLAGVGNQPQHF. The chain joins TRBV7-8 to TRBJ1-5; weak D call: TRBD1 (6 bases). CDR1 is SGHVS, CDR2 FQNEAQ, per germline. This CDR3 is 15 amino acids long.

The rearrangement uses TRBV5-8 and TRBJ2-3, with 11 bases identical to TRBD1. The CDR3 has 16 residues. The junction had 6 bases not matched to a gene; V was cut back by 2 bases and J by 4 bases. CDR1 SGHTS and CDR2 YDEGEE come from the germline V gene. CDR3 sequence: CASSLAGQGASDTQYF. As DNA, the CDR3 is TGTGCCAGCAGCTTAGCCGGACAGGGGGCATCAGATACGCAGTATTTT.

The chain couples TRBV19 to TRBJ1-3; no clear D. Germline CDR1 and CDR2: LNHDA and SQIVND (reference sequence). There are 13 residues in the CDR3. The ends were cut back, 5 bases at V and 2 bases at J, with 7 bases in the middle. CDR3: CASSAWAGNTIYF. Written as DNA, the CDR3 is TGTGCCAGTAGTGCATGGGCTGGAAACACCATATATTTT.

The chain recombines TRBV19 with TRBJ1-6, with a tentative D call TRBD1 (5 bases). The CDR3 has 16 amino acids. Trimming stripped 4 bases from V and 0 bases from J, with 10 bases between. The germline gives CDR1 LNHDA, CDR2 SQIVND (reference sequence). CDR3 amino acids: CASSTDKRSYNSPLHF. DNA of the CDR3: TGTGCCAGTAGTACGGACAAACGCTCCTATAATTCACCCCTCCACTTT.

The J gene is TRBJ1-2, the V gene TRBV7-2, with D possibly matching TRBD1 (6 bases). The germline V gene has CDR1 SGHTA and CDR2 FQGNSA. Trimming left V 5 bases short and J 2 bases short, with 15 bases between. The CDR3 totals 15 residues. Written as DNA, the CDR3 is TGTGCCAGCAGCCGTGGTAGGACAGAGAACTATGGCTACACCTTC. Translated: CASSRGRTENYGYTF.

V and J are TRBV15 and TRBJ1-2, with a possible D match to TRBD1 (6 bases). The CDR3 contains 15 residues. V lost 3 bases and J 4 bases, leaving 15 bases between the germline ends. The germline V gene has CDR1 LNHNV and CDR2 YYDKDF (reference sequence). The CDR3 bases are TGTGCCACCAGCAGCGATCAGGGGCGAGGCTATGGCTACACCTTC. It codes for CATSSDQGRGYGYTF.